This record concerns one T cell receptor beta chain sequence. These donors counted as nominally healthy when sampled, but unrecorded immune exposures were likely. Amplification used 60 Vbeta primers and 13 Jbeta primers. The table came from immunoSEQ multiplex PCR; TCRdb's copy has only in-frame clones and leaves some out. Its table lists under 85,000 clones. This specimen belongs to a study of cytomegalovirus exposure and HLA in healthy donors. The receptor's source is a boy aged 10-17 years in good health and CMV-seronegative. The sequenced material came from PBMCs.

The CDR3 sequence is CASLQGAQETQYF. The CDR3 DNA follows: TGTGCCAGCCTCCAGGGGGCACAAGAGACCCAGTACTTC. V gene TRBV10-3 combines with J gene TRBJ2-5; 8 bases agree with TRBD1. V shed 10 bases, J shed 2 bases, and the junction held 6 bases outside the gene matches. Germline V CDR1 and CDR2: ENHRY, SYGVKD. This CDR3 comprises 13 residues.